Sequencing of this T cell receptor (beta chain) was carried out in a study of vaccination and CD4 T cells after COVID-19. For the study at large: Cultures designated as controls were supplied with a CEFX pool, an HIV-1 Nef pool, or no peptide. Study-wide results and caveats: The study examined relatively few convalescent patients and included no early post-infection timepoints.

With regard to this clonotype: The antigen is unknown.

The Oncomine TCR Beta short-read assay sequenced DNA from cultured CD4+ T cells. TCRdb analysed the PCR reads with MiXCR anew, one entry per CDR3 protein. The data show more than 15,000 distinct CDR3 sequences, with roughly three fifths seen just once and roughly 12% held by the top ten. Stated treatment: approximately nine-day PBMC culture with coronavirus spike peptide pools or control peptides (ViraFEST assay). TCRs were sequenced by ViraFEST after antigen-specific T cells had been expanded with peptide pools. What was sequenced was CD4+ T cells from blood, cultured in vitro. This TCR was sampled from a human donor who had recovered from COVID-19.

CDR3 sequence: CASSQKPQGVGSPLHF. The CDR3 nucleotides are TGTGCCAGCAGCCAAAAGCCGCAGGGGGTAGGATCACCCCTCCACTTT. V usage is TRBV7-6 and J usage is TRBJ1-6; 7 nucleotides line up with TRBD1. V lost 5 bases to trimming and J lost 10 bases; unmatched junction nucleotides: 14. The germline CDR1 and CDR2 sequences are SGHVS and FNYEAQ. The CDR3 consists of 16 residues.